Listed below are T cell receptor beta chains from one sample, sequenced in a study of T cells in localized non-small cell lung cancer. The protocol was immunoSEQ multiplex PCR, while the TCRdb copy is restricted to in-frame clones and leaves out a portion. Here the sample spans around 130,000 clones, roughly nine tenths being singletons. Sequencing was performed on peripheral blood, taken before any cancer treatment. The receptors were sampled from a female donor over 55 with stage I lung adenocarcinoma. Each CDR3 is given with its conserved first and last residue. A D gene is named only where the DNA matches it firmly. Clone sizes are given selectively: once, few, many, or a class where the clone is expanded.

TRBV28	.	.	TRBJ2-7	CASSPKDQLGAYEQYF	TGTGCCAGCAGCCCCAAAGACCAACTAGGGGCCTACGAGCAGTACTTC
TRBV5-6	TRBD2	.	TRBJ2-3	CASSFGGRADTQYF	TGTGCCAGCAGCTTTGGGGGGAGGGCAGATACGCAGTATTTT
TRBV28	.	.	TRBJ2-7	CASSLPGAPYEQYF	TGTGCCAGCAGTTTACCGGGAGCCCCCTACGAGCAGTACTTC
TRBV29-1	.	.	TRBJ2-5	CSVDYSFETQYF	TGCAGCGTTGATTACAGCTTTGAGACCCAGTACTTC
TRBV5-1	TRBD1	.	TRBJ2-5	CASGQGAGETQYF	TGCGCCAGCGGACAGGGGGCCGGAGAGACCCAGTACTTC
TRBV7-2	.	.	TRBJ2-1	CASSLSSGAYNEQFF	TGTGCCAGCAGCTTATCTTCAGGGGCCTACAATGAGCAGTTCTTC
TRBV11-2	.	once	TRBJ2-6	CASTSSGANVLTF	TGTGCCAGCACCAGCTCTGGGGCCAACGTCCTGACTTTC
TRBV2	.	.	TRBJ2-2	CASSEEQGRSGELFF	TGTGCCAGCAGTGAAGAACAGGGCCGGTCCGGGGAGCTGTTTTTT
TRBV19	TRBD1	.	TRBJ1-2	CASSAQGAGYGYTF	TGTGCCAGTAGTGCACAGGGGGCGGGCTATGGCTACACCTTC
TRBV28	.	.	TRBJ2-7	CASSFSSYEQYF	TGTGCCAGCAGTTTTTCGTCTTACGAGCAGTACTTC
TRBV6-6	.	.	TRBJ2-7	CASSSTGLAYEQYF	TGTGCCAGCAGTTCGACGGGCCTTGCCTACGAGCAGTACTTC
TRBV5-1	TRBD2	.	TRBJ2-7	CASSLAGLAVNEQYF	TGCGCCAGCAGCTTGGCAGGACTAGCGGTTAACGAGCAGTACTTC
TRBV15	.	.	TRBJ2-7	CATSRARGEQYF	TGTGCCACCAGCAGAGCAAGGGGCGAGCAGTACTTC
TRBV5-5	.	.	TRBJ2-2	CASSLVMNTGELFF	TGTGCCAGCAGTTTGGTAATGAACACCGGGGAGCTGTTTTTT
TRBV6-5	.	.	TRBJ1-1	CASSYFATFRSEAFF	TGTGCCAGCAGTTACTTCGCTACCTTTCGGAGTGAAGCTTTCTTT
TRBV19	.	.	TRBJ2-4	CASRASGENILAKNIQYF	TGTGCCAGTAGGGCGTCAGGCGAAAATATTCTAGCCAAAAACATTCAGTACTTC
TRBV30	.	.	TRBJ2-7	CAWSRGASYEQYF	TGTGCCTGGAGTCGAGGTGCCTCCTACGAGCAGTACTTC
TRBV29-1	.	.	TRBJ1-1	CSVDSEAFF	TGCAGCGTGGACAGTGAAGCTTTCTTT
TRBV18	.	.	TRBJ1-2	CASSPPGAGAYGYTF	TGTGCCAGCTCACCACCGGGGGCAGGGGCCTATGGCTACACCTTC
TRBV5-1	.	.	TRBJ1-4	CASSSGREKLFF	TGCGCCAGCAGCTCCGGGAGAGAAAAACTGTTTTTT
TRBV4-2	.	.	TRBJ2-5	CASSQVGGLGETQYF	TGTGCCAGCAGCCAAGTAGGTGGCCTCGGAGAGACCCAGTACTTC
TRBV10-2	TRBD2	.	TRBJ2-1	CASTPGTRNEQFF	TGCGCCAGCACCCCGGGGACTAGAAATGAGCAGTTCTTC
TRBV27	.	.	TRBJ1-1	CASASNTEAFF	TGTGCCAGCGCTTCGAACACTGAAGCTTTCTTT
TRBV4-1	.	.	TRBJ1-1	CASSREGFAEAFF	TGCGCCAGCAGCCGGGAGGGGTTCGCTGAAGCTTTCTTT
TRBV7-6	TRBD1	.	TRBJ1-2	CASSLGTGPYGYTF	TGTGCCAGCAGCTTGGGGACAGGGCCCTATGGCTACACCTTC
TRBV30	.	.	TRBJ2-3	CAWTTGASDTQYF	TGTGCCTGGACCACAGGAGCTTCAGATACGCAGTATTTT
TRBV28	TRBD1	.	TRBJ1-1	CASSSNDRVVSEAFF	TGTGCCAGCAGTTCAAACGACAGGGTTGTTAGTGAAGCTTTCTTT
TRBV30	TRBD2	once	TRBJ2-1	CAWSATRGTGGYNEQFF	TGTGCCTGGAGCGCTACACGGGGGACGGGAGGCTACAATGAGCAGTTCTTC
TRBV28	.	.	TRBJ2-5	CASSSQETQYF	TGTGCCAGCAGCTCCCAAGAGACCCAGTACTTC
TRBV11-2	.	.	TRBJ2-2	CASSDQGGGTGELFF	TGTGCCAGCAGCGACCAGGGTGGTGGCACCGGGGAGCTGTTTTTT
TRBV29-1	TRBD1	.	TRBJ2-1	CSVGQGISYNEQFF	TGCAGCGTAGGACAGGGAATCTCCTACAATGAGCAGTTCTTC
TRBV7-9	TRBD2	once	TRBJ2-3	CASSLPLGRSTDTQYF	TGTGCCAGCAGCTTACCCCTCGGGAGGAGCACAGATACGCAGTATTTT
TRBV19	.	.	TRBJ2-5	CASSRGLKETQYF	TGTGCCAGTAGCAGGGGCTTAAAAGAGACCCAGTACTTC
TRBV5-4	.	.	TRBJ1-1	CASSLESTEAFF	TGTGCCAGCAGCTTGGAGAGCACTGAAGCTTTCTTT
TRBV18	.	.	TRBJ2-1	CASSHEKMYNEQFF	TGTGCCAGCTCACACGAAAAAATGTACAATGAGCAGTTCTTC
TRBV5-4	.	.	TRBJ2-3	CASRLGQERTDTQYF	TGTGCCAGCAGGCTGGGGCAGGAGCGCACAGATACGCAGTATTTT
TRBV5-1	.	.	TRBJ2-7	CASSLFRSSYEQYF	TGCGCCAGCAGCTTGTTCCGGAGCTCCTACGAGCAGTACTTC
TRBV7-9	.	.	TRBJ1-5	CASSLALSGLNQPQHF	TGTGCCAGCAGCTTAGCGCTATCCGGCCTCAATCAGCCCCAGCATTTT
TRBV6-8	TRBD2	.	TRBJ2-1	CASPYAMTSGNYNEQFF	TGTGCCAGCCCCTACGCCATGACTAGCGGGAACTACAATGAGCAGTTCTTC
TRBV5-1	.	.	TRBJ2-5	CASSVQETQYF	TGCGCCAGCAGCGTGCAAGAGACCCAGTACTTC
TRBV15	TRBD1	.	TRBJ1-4	CATSRGTGVKLFF	TGTGCCACCAGCAGAGGGACAGGTGTGAAACTGTTTTTT
TRBV29-1	.	.	TRBJ2-3	CSVAGTAKRDTQYF	TGCAGCGTGGCCGGGACTGCTAAGCGGGATACGCAGTATTTT
TRBV9	TRBD2	.	TRBJ2-1	CASSLLADLYNEQFF	TGTGCCAGCAGCCTACTAGCGGACCTCTACAATGAGCAGTTCTTC
TRBV7-9	TRBD2	.	TRBJ2-1	CASSREGDEQFF	TGTGCCAGCAGCCGGGAGGGGGATGAGCAGTTCTTC
TRBV5-1	.	few	TRBJ2-3	CASSSDADTQYF	TGCGCCAGCAGCTCTGATGCAGATACGCAGTATTTT
TRBV25-1	.	many	TRBJ2-4	CASSGTKNIQYF	TGTGCCAGCTCCGGGACAAAAAACATTCAGTACTTC
TRBV10-1	.	.	TRBJ2-1	CASSESKGLDYNEQFF	TGCGCCAGCAGTGAGTCGAAAGGCTTGGACTACAATGAGCAGTTCTTC
TRBV27	.	.	TRBJ2-7	CASSMVVGYEQYF	TGTGCCAGCAGTATGGTTGTGGGGTACGAGCAGTACTTC
TRBV5-1	.	once	TRBJ2-1	CASSLGAPNEQFF	TGCGCCAGCAGCTTGGGCGCTCCCAATGAGCAGTTCTTC
TRBV29-1	.	.	TRBJ2-2	CSVDPTRTGELFF	TGCAGCGTTGACCCTACTAGGACCGGGGAGCTGTTTTTT
TRBV29-1	.	.	TRBJ1-2	CSVESGSTNYGYTF	TGCAGCGTTGAATCGGGATCGACTAACTATGGCTACACCTTC
TRBV11-2	.	.	TRBJ1-1	CASSPRKNTEAFF	TGTGCCAGCAGCCCCAGGAAGAACACTGAAGCTTTCTTT
TRBV5-4	.	.	TRBJ1-2	CASSLALGQGHGYTF	TGTGCCAGCAGCTTGGCTCTGGGGCAGGGTCACGGCTACACCTTC